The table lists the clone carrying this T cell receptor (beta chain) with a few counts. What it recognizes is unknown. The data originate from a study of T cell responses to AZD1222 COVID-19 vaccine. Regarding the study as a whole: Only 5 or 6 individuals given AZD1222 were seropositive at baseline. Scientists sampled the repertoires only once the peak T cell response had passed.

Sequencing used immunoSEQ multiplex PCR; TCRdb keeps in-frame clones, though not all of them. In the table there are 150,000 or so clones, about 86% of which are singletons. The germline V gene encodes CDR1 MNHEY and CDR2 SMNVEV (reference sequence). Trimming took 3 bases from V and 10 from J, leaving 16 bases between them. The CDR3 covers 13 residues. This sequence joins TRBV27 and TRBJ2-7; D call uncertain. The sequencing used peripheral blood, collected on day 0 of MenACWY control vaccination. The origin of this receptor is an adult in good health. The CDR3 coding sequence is TGTGCCAGCAGTTTGAGGCAGGACGGAGTACAGTACTTC. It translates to CASSLRQDGVQYF.